Below are 5 T cell receptor beta chains sequenced from a single sample in a study of blood T cells in healthy people across ages. For the second PCR, which ran for about 7 to 11 cycles, a sample-barcoded 5' primer and a J-beta primer mix were used. TCRdb recomputed calls from the 5' RACE reads with MiXCR, one row per CDR3 protein. The sample holds around 900,000 distinct CDR3 sequences, less than 35% seen once. The sequencing sample was made of blood. The receptors derive from an elderly woman in good health.

The table lists this clonotype with many counts. This chain connects TRBV6-2 or TRBV6-3 to TRBJ2-1; TRBD2 agrees at 10 bases. The CDR3 runs to 16 residues. The trim removed 10 bases at V and 3 bases at J, leaving 12 bases unmatched. Per germline, CDR1 MNHEY and CDR2 SVGEGT. This chain's CDR3 is CATTIAGGLLYNEQFF. CDR3 nucleotides: TGTGCCACTACTATAGCGGGGGGACTCCTCTACAATGAGCAGTTCTTC.

In the case of this clonotype: A much larger clone is a single base away; this may be a read error. The rearrangement links TRBV11-3 to TRBJ2-5, with 9 bases lining up with TRBD1. Germline V gene sequence: CDR1 SGHNT, CDR2 YENEEA. Trimming removed 1 base from V and 11 bases from J; junction bases left unmatched: 8. There are 14 residues in the CDR3. CDR3 sequence reads: CASSLGGTGNEQYF. CDR3 coding DNA: TGTGCCAGCAGCTTAGGGGGGACAGGGAATGAGCAGTACTTC.

Worth noting for this clonotype: A much bigger clone sits one base away, suggesting this may be a read error. CDR3: CASSLTRLAGVDEQYF. The CDR3 region has the DNA TGTGCCAGCAGCTTAACTCGTCTAGCGGGGGTCGATGAGCAGTACTTC. The rearrangement links TRBV11-2 to TRBJ2-5, with 10 nucleotides matching TRBD2. The ends lost 2 bases at V and 11 bases at J; junction bases unmatched: 14. This CDR3 region has 16 residues. Per germline, CDR1 SGHAT and CDR2 FQNNGV.

This clonotype was picked up one time. The rearrangement joins TRBV12-3 or TRBV12-4 to TRBJ1-2, with D perhaps TRBD1 (5 bases). V lost 11 bases and J lost 2, with 15 bases in between. This CDR3 contains 13 residues. DNA of the CDR3: TGTGCCGCAGGGCGGGCCGAGAACTATGGCTACACCTTC. It specifies CAAGRAENYGYTF.

CDR3: CASSLSAGQPTDTQYF. Written as DNA, the CDR3 is TGTGCCAGCAGCTTATCGGCGGGGCAACCCACAGATACGCAGTATTTT. The gene calls are TRBV7-9 and TRBJ2-3; weak D call: TRBD2 (6 bases). The length of the CDR3 is 16 residues. Germline assignment: CDR1 SEHNR and CDR2 FQNEAQ (reference sequence). Trimming removed 2 bases from V and 2 bases from J, with 14 bases in between.